Below, 8 T cell receptor beta chains from the same sample are listed, as sequenced in a study of early T cells in non-severe SARS-CoV-2 infection. One entry per CDR3 protein, called by TCRdb with MiXCR from the 5' RACE reads. The table records some 81,000 distinct CDR3 sequences, around 16% of them present only once. The sample taken for sequencing was whole blood. All receptors come from an adult who was a healthcare worker with PCR-confirmed SARS-CoV-2 infection or an uninfected control (not recorded which).

This clonotype was counted between two and nine times. V and J are TRBV5-1 and TRBJ2-1; 8 bases match TRBD1. CDR1 is SGHRS and CDR2 is YFSETQ in the germline V gene. The CDR3 length is 14 residues. J gave up 6 bases and V 0 bases, and 2 bases lay outside the gene matches. This CDR3 reads CASSLAGQVNEQFF. CDR3 nucleotides: TGCGCCAGCAGCTTGGCGGGACAGGTCAATGAGCAGTTCTTC.

V usage is TRBV9 and J usage is TRBJ2-5; the match to TRBD2 covers 8 bases. The CDR3 extends over 13 amino acids. CDR1 and CDR2 from the germline V gene are SGDLS and YYNGEE. The V and J ends lost 3 bases and 4 bases, in that order; junction bases with no gene match: 2. Written as DNA, the CDR3 is TGTGCCAGCAGCGAAAGCGGGAGAGAGACCCAGTACTTC. Protein: CASSESGRETQYF.

J is TRBJ1-1 and V is TRBV12-3 or TRBV12-4; TRBD1 matches 7 bases. J gave up 7 bases and V 2 bases, and 4 bases lay outside the gene matches. This CDR3 contains 13 residues. CDR3 nucleotide sequence: TGTGCCAGCAGTTTACAGCAGGGGGGTGAAGCTTTCTTT. Amino acids: CASSLQQGGEAFF.

The genes are TRBV4-2 and TRBJ2-7, with 10 bases fitting TRBD2. The CDR3 covers 16 residues. V shed 3 bases and J 3 bases; nucleotides not matched to a gene: 8. The germline gives CDR1 LGHNA, CDR2 YNFKEQ. CDR3: CASSQPGLADHYEQYF. In DNA form, the CDR3 reads TGTGCCAGCAGCCAGCCCGGACTAGCGGATCACTACGAGCAGTACTTC.

V and J are TRBV10-3 and TRBJ2-7; unclear D gene. The CDR3 loop spans 14 amino acids. Trimming removed 2 bases at V and 4 bases at J, with 12 bases between. CDR1 is ENHRY, CDR2 SYGVKD, per germline. The CDR3: CAISESPLGYEQYF. CDR3 sequence (DNA): TGTGCCATCAGTGAGAGCCCCCTCGGTTACGAGCAGTACTTC.

This sequence joins TRBV7-8 and TRBJ2-1, with a possible D match to TRBD2 (7 bases). V was trimmed by 5 bases and J by 7 bases, leaving 21 bases between them. This CDR3 contains 16 residues. Germline CDR1 SGHVS, CDR2 FQNEAQ. CDR3 sequence: CASSRAGASSSNEQFF. CDR3 coding DNA: TGTGCCAGCAGCCGGGCGGGGGCATCGTCGAGTAATGAGCAGTTCTTC.

The J gene is TRBJ2-1, the V gene TRBV12-5, with 8 positions matching TRBD2. The CDR3 has 14 amino acids. Germline assignment: CDR1 LGHNT and CDR2 FRNRAP. V shed 8 bases, J shed 9 bases, and the junction held 12 bases outside the gene matches. The CDR3 DNA reads TGTGCTAGTCAAGAAGCGGGAGAGCTGGGTGAGCAGTTCTTC. Protein: CASQEAGELGEQFF.

The chain is built from TRBV12-3 or TRBV12-4 and TRBJ2-2; 7 bases align to TRBD2. V lost 7 bases and J lost 5; bases outside the gene matches: 7. The CDR3 length is 14 residues. In DNA form, the CDR3 reads TGTGCCAGCAACCCCGGCGGGGGAACCGGGGAGCTGTTTTTT. This translates into CASNPGGGTGELFF.